These 10 T cell receptor beta chains share one sample of origin, sequenced in a study of control samples from healthy donors and cancer patients. Clones were read by immunoSEQ multiplex PCR, and TCRdb kept only the in-frame ones, dropping some. The sample carries under 150,000 clones, about 92% recorded once. The sequencing sample was made of PBMCs. All receptors derive from a man over 45 with head and neck cancer.

As regards this clone: This CDR3 is also generated by other DNA sequences in the sample. V gene TRBV6-2 or TRBV6-3 combines with J gene TRBJ1-5; D call uncertain. Trimming took off 3 bases at V and 2 bases at J, with 11 bases between the two ends. The CDR3 contains 15 residues. CDR1 and CDR2 (germline): MNHEY, SVGEGT. The CDR3 region is CASSYGGGGNQPQHF. The CDR3 region has the DNA TGTGCCAGCAGTTATGGCGGCGGGGGCAATCAGCCCCAGCATTTT.

The chain carries TRBV4-3 and TRBJ2-2; D is unresolved. V lost 1 base and J 6 bases, leaving 9 bases between the germline ends. Germline CDR1 reads LGHNA; CDR2 reads YSLEER. CDR3 length: 14 amino acids. The CDR3 sequence: CASSQGSHPGELFF. The CDR3 region has the DNA TGCGCCAGCAGCCAAGGAAGCCATCCCGGGGAGCTGTTTTTT.

This rearrangement joins TRBV7-2 to TRBJ2-7; tentatively, D is TRBD2 (5 bases). Germline V gives CDR1 SGHTA, CDR2 FQGNSA. The V end lost 4 bases, the J end lost 2 bases, and 15 bases lay between the germline ends. CDR3 length equals 15 residues. CDR3 loop: CASSWGAAAPYEQYF. The CDR3 DNA follows: TGTGCCAGCAGCTGGGGAGCGGCAGCCCCCTACGAGCAGTACTTC.

V usage is TRBV18 and J usage is TRBJ2-7, with 7 positions matching TRBD1. V dropped 3 bases and J dropped 1; count of bases not matched to a gene: 6. Germline V gene sequence: CDR1 KGHSH, CDR2 LQKENI. The CDR3 consists of 15 residues. The CDR3 here is CASSPSTGDSYEQYF. CDR3 coding DNA: TGTGCCAGCTCACCTTCCACAGGGGATTCCTACGAGCAGTACTTC. Together with reference TRBV18 and TRBJ2-7, the CDR3 gives the full variable domain: NAGVMQNPRHLVRRRGQEARLRCSPMKGHSHVYWYRQLPEEGLKFMVYLQKENIIDESGMPKERFSAEFPKEGPSILRIQQVVRGDSAAYFCASSPSTGDSYEQYFGPGTRLTVT.

Only one count was recorded for this clone. The chain has TRBV11-2 and TRBJ1-5; the match to TRBD1 covers 8 bases. There are 15 residues in the CDR3. J gave up 3 bases and V 1 base, and 2 bases lay outside the gene matches. The V gene's germline CDR1 is SGHAT and CDR2 FQNNGV. Here the CDR3 reads CASSLGDRNNQPQHF. The DNA of the CDR3 is TGTGCCAGCAGCTTAGGGGACAGGAACAATCAGCCCCAGCATTTT.

The V gene is TRBV4-1, the J gene TRBJ1-5; D remains ambiguous. The CDR3 sequence is 15 residues long. V was shortened by 3 bases and J by 1 base, with 10 bases between the two germline ends. Germline V CDR1 and CDR2: MGHRA, YSYEKL. The CDR3 DNA reads TGCGCCAGCAGCCAGGGCGGACGGAGCAATCAGCCCCAGCATTTT. It specifies CASSQGGRSNQPQHF.

The chain employs TRBV4-1 and TRBJ2-7; 10 bases agree with TRBD2. The J segment lost 6 bases and the V segment lost 4 bases, leaving 6 bases of the junction unmatched. This CDR3 is 14 amino acids long. Germline lookup yields CDR1 MGHRA and CDR2 YSYEKL. In DNA form, the CDR3 reads TGCGCCAGCAGCCCCGGAACTAGCGGGGTCGAGCAGTACTTC. Amino acids: CASSPGTSGVEQYF.

V gene TRBV11-2 combines with J gene TRBJ1-1; 9 positions agree with TRBD1. J lost 1 base, V lost 5 bases, and 5 bases had no gene match. The CDR3 sequence is 15 residues long. CDR1 and CDR2 from the germline V gene are SGHAT and FQNNGV. CDR3 nucleotide sequence: TGTGCCAGCAGCCCGGACAGGGGTACGAACACTGAAGCTTTCTTT. It is translated as CASSPDRGTNTEAFF.

Only a few counts were recorded for this clone. The rearrangement joins TRBV28 to TRBJ1-1, with D possibly being TRBD1 (6 bases). The CDR3 covers 16 residues. Per the germline V gene, CDR1 is MDHEN and CDR2 is SYDVKM. Deletions cut 5 bases from V and 5 bases from J, with 21 bases between. The CDR3 protein is CASSPQYPTGRTEAFF. DNA of the CDR3: TGTGCCAGCAGTCCCCAATACCCGACAGGCAGGACTGAAGCTTTCTTT. The full variable domain, completed using reference TRBV28 and TRBJ1-1, is DVKVTQSSRYLVKRTGEKVFLECVQDMDHENMFWYRQDPGLGLRLIYFSYDVKMKEKGDIPEGYSVSREKKERFSLILESASTNQTSMYLCASSPQYPTGRTEAFFGQGTRLTVV.

The chain combines TRBV24-1 with TRBJ2-1; 11 bases map to TRBD2. The trim removed 9 bases at V and 9 bases at J, leaving 9 bases unmatched. The length of the CDR3 is 14 residues. From germline, CDR1 is KGHDR and CDR2 SFDVKD. CDR3 in DNA: TGTGCCACCGAGACTAGCGGGGATGTCGGTGAGCAGTTCTTC. Amino acid sequence: CATETSGDVGEQFF.